Sequencing of this T cell receptor beta chain was carried out in a study of regulatory T cells in long-lasting Graves disease. For the study at large: Graves' disease counted as persistent after over 5 years of antithyroid drugs with positive TSH receptor antibodies.

This clonotype was recorded only once. Its antigen is as yet unknown. Time point defined: persistent/refractory GD, antithyroid drugs over 5 years with positive TRAb. Isolated PBMC RNA provided the starting material for the TCR library. Unmatched junction bases numbered 13, after V lost 3 bases and J lost 6 bases. Germline loops: CDR1 MGHRA, CDR2 YSYEKL. The CDR3 runs 17 residues. Arm-PCR of CDR3 regions with iRepertoire HTBI primers generated TCR beta libraries. As handled by the study authors: The samples yielded approximately 62 TRBV and roughly 14 TRBJ segments. Using its own MiXCR run on the multiplex PCR reads, TCRdb lists one record per CDR3 protein. The V and J calls reflect TCRdb's pipeline rather than the authors' work. Among around 430,000 distinct CDR3 sequences, approximately 23% were seen once, and the ten largest hold approximately 14%. Notes on the study in general: Patients with persistent Graves' had lower TCR diversity than newly diagnosed patients.

The source is a female donor with Graves disease. This chain links TRBV4-1 with TRBJ1-4; 7 bases match TRBD1. The sequenced sample was peripheral blood mononuclear cells (PBMCs), obtained when the disease was refractory, from a patient treated with antithyroid drugs. In nucleotides, the CDR3 is TGCGCCAGCAGCCACCCGATACAGGGGAAACGGTATGAAAAACTGTTTTTT. The encoded protein is CASSHPIQGKRYEKLFF.